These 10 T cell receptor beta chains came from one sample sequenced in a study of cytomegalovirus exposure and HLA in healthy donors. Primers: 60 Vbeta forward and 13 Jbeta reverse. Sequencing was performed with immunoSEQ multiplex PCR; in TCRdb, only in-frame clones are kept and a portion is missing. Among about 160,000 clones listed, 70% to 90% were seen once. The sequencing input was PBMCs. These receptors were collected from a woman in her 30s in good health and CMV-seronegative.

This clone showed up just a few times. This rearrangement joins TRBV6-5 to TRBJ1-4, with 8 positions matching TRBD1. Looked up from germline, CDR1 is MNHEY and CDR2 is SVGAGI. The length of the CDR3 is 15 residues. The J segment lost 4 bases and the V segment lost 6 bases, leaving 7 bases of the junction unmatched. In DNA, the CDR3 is TGTGCCAGCAGCCGCAGGGGGCGAGTTAATGAAAAACTGTTTTTT. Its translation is CASSRRGRVNEKLFF.

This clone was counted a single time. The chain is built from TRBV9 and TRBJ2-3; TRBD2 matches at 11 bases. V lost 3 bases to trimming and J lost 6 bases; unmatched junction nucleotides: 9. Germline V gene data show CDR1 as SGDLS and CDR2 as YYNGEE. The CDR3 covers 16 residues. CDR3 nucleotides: TGTGCCAGCAGCGGACATAGCGGGAGGGCCACCGATACGCAGTATTTT. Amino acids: CASSGHSGRATDTQYF.

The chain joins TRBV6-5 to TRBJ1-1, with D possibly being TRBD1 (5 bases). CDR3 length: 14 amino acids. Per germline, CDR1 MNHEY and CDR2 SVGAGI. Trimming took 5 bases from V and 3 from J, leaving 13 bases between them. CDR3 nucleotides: TGTGCCAGCAGTCTGGGGGGGAAGGACACTGAAGCTTTCTTT. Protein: CASSLGGKDTEAFF.

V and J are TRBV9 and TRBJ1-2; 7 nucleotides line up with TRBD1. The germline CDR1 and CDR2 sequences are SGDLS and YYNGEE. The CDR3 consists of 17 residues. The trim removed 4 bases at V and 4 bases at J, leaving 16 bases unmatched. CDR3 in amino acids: CASSRAVGTTGIYGYTF. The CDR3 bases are TGTGCCAGCAGCAGAGCAGTAGGGACGACAGGGATCTATGGCTACACCTTC.

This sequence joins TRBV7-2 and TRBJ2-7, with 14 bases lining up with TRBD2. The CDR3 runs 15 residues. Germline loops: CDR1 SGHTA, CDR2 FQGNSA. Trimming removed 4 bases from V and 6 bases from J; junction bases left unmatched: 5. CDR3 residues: CASSSGLAGVGEQYF. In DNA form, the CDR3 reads TGTGCCAGCAGCTCGGGACTAGCGGGGGTGGGCGAGCAGTACTTC.

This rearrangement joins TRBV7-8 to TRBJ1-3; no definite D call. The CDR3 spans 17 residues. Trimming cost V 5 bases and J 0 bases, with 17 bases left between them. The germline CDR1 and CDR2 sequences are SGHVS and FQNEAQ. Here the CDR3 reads CASSPEGLVSSGNTIYF. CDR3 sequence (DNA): TGTGCCAGCAGCCCAGAAGGACTCGTGAGCTCTGGAAACACCATATATTTT.

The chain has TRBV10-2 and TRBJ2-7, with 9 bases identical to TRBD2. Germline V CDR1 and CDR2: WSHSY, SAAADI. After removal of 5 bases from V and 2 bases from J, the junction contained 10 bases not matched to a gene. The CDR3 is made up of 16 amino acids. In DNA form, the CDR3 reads TGCGCCAGCAGTATATCTAGCGGGGAGGGTACCTACGAGCAGTACTTC. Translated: CASSISSGEGTYEQYF.

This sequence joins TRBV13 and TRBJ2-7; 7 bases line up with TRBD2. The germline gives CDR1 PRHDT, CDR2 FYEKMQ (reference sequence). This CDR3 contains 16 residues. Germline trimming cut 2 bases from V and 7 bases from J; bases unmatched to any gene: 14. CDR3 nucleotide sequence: TGTGCCAGCAGCTTACGGCGGGAGTGGGGGGAGAGGGAGCAGTACTTC. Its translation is CASSLRREWGEREQYF. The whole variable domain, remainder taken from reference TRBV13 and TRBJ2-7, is AAGVIQSPRHLIKEKRETATLKCYPIPRHDTVYWYQQGPGQDPQFLISFYEKMQSDKGSIPDRFSAQQFSDYHSELNMSSLELGDSALYFCASSLRREWGEREQYFGPGTRLTVT.

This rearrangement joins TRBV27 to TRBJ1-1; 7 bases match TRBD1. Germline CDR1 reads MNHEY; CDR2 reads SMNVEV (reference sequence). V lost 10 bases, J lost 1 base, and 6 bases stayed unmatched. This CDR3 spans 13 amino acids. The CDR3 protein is CATLRTGNTEAFF. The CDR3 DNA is TGTGCCACGCTCAGGACAGGGAACACTGAAGCTTTCTTT.

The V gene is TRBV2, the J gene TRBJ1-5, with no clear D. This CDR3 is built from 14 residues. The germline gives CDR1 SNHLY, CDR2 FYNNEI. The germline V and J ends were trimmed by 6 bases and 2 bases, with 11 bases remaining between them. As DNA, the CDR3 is TGTGCCAGCAGAGCTCAGACTCGCAATCAGCCCCAGCATTTT. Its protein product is CASRAQTRNQPQHF.